This T cell receptor (beta chain) came from a study of blood T cell repertoires in COVID-19. The CDR3 runs to 15 residues. CDR1 and CDR2 (germline): SGHTS, YDEGEE. The ends were cut back, 0 bases at V and 0 bases at J, with 9 bases in the middle. Here immunoSEQ multiplex PCR was the method, and the copy in TCRdb shows in-frame clones only, minus some. The sample has 85,000 to 130,000 clones, about 89% seen once; the top ten hold about 16%. This receptor was taken from a man over 45 with acute or convalescent COVID-19. The rearrangement joins TRBV5-8 to TRBJ1-1; TRBD1 might be the D (5 bases). Material for sequencing was peripheral blood. The CDR3 reads CASSLGGGMNTEAFF. The CDR3 region has the DNA TGTGCCAGCAGCTTGGGCGGGGGAATGAACACTGAAGCTTTCTTT.